This note documents a single T cell receptor beta chain sequence. These data come from a study of blood T cell repertoires in COVID-19. About the study: The United States, Italy and Spain were the sources of the acute and convalescent COVID-19 samples. Sample material is recorded as cDNA or gDNA derived from T cells, B-cell-depleted T cells, or PBMCs.

Per the authors' pipeline: Cell counts per sample came from amplifying reference gene primers. Produced via immunoSEQ multiplex PCR; TCRdb's table is partial and in-frame only. That table furnishes V, J and clone size, whereas the DNA furnished D and trimming. The table lists around 84,000 clones, 83% of them singletons. Looked up from germline, CDR1 is SEHNR and CDR2 is FQNEAQ (reference sequence). This CDR3 is 14 amino acids long. Trimming removed 5 bases at V and 4 bases at J, with 14 bases between. The source of this sequence is a man at least 80 years old with active or convalescent COVID-19. The V gene is TRBV7-9, the J gene TRBJ1-1, with unresolved D. Sequenced sample: peripheral blood. CDR3 DNA sequence: TGTGCCAGCAGCCAGCGGAGAGAGGCCACTGAAGCTTTCTTT. Amino acid sequence: CASSQRREATEAFF.